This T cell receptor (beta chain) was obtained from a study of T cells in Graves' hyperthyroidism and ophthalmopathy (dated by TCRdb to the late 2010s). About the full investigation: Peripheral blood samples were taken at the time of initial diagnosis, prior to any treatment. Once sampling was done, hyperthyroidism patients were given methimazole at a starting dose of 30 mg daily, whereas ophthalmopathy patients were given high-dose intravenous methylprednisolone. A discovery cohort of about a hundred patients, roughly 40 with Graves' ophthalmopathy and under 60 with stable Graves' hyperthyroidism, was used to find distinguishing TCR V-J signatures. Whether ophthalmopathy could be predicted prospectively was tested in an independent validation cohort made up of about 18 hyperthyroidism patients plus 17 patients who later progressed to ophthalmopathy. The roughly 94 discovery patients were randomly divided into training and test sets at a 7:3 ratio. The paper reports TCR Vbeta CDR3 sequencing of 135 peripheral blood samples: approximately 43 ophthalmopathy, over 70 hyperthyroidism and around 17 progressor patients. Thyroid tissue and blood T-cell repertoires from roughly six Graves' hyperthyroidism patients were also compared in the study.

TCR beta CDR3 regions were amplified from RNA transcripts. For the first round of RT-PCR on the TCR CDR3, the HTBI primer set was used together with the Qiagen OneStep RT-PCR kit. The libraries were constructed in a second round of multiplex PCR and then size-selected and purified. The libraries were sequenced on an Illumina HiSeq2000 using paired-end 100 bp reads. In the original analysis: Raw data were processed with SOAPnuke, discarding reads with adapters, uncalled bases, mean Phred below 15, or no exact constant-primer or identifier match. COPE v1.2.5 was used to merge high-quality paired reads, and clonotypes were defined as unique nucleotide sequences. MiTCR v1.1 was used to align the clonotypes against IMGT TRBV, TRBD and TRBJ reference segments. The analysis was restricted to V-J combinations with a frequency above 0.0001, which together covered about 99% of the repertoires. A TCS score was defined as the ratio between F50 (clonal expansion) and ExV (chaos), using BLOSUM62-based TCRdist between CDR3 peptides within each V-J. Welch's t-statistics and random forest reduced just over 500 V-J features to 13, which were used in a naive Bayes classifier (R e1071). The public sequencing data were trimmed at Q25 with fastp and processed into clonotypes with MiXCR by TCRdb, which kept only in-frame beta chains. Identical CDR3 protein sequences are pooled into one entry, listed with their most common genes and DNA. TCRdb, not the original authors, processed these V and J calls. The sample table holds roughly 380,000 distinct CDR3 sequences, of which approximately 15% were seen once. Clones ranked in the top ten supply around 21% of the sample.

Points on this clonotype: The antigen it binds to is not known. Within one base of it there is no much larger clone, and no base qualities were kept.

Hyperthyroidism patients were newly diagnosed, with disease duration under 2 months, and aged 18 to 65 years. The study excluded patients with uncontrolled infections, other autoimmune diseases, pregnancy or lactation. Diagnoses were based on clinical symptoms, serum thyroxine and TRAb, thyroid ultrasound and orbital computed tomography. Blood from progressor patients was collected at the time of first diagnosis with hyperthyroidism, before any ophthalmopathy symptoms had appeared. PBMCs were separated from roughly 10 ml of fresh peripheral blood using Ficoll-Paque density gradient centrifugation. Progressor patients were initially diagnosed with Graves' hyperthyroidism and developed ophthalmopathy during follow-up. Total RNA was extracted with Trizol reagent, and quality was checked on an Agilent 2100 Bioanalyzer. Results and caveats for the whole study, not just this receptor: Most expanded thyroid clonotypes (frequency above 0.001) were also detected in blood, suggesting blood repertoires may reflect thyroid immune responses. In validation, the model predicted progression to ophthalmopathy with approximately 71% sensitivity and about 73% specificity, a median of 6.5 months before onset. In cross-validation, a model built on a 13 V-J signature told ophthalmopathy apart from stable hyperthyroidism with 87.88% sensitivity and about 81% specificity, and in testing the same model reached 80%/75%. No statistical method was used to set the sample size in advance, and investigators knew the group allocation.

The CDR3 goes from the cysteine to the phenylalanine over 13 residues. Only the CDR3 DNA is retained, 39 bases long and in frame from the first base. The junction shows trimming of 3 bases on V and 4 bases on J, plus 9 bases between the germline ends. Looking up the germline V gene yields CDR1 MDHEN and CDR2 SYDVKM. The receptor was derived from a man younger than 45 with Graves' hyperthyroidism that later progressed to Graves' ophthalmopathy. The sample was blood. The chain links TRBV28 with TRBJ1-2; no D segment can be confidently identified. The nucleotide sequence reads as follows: TGTGCCAGCAGTTTTCCCGGGATCTATGGCTACACCTTC. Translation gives CASSFPGIYGYTF.